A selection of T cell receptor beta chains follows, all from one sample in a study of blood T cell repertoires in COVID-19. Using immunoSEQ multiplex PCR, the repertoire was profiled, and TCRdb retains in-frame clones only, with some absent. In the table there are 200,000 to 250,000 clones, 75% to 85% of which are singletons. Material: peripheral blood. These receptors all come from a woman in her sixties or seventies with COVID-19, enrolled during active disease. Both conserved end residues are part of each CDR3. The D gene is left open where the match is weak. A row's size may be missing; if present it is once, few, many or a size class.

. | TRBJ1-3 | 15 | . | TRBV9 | TGTGCCAGCAGCGGAGTTACAGGAAAGGGAAACACCATATATTTT | CASSGVTGKGNTIYF
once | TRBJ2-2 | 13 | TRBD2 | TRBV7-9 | TGTGCCAGCAGTGCGGGAGCGCCCGGGGAGCTGTTTTTT | CASSAGAPGELFF
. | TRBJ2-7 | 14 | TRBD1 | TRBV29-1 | TGCAGCGTGGAAGCTGGGCCAGGGGGCCTCGAGCAGTACTTC | CSVEAGPGGLEQYF
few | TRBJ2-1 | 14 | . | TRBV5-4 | TGTGCCAGCAGCGAGACGGGATTCAACAATGAGCAGTTCTTC | CASSETGFNNEQFF
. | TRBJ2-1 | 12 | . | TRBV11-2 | TGTGCCAGCAGCTTAGGAGCCGGTGAGCAGTTCTTC | CASSLGAGEQFF
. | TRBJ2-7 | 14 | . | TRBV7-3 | TGTGCCAGCAGCTTAAGTTCGGGTTCCTACGAGCAGTACTTC | CASSLSSGSYEQYF
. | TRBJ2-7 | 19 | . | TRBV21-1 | TGTGCCAGCAGCCCCCCGGGGAGACTAGCGGGCCAACCACCTACCGAGCAGTACTTC | CASSPPGRLAGQPPTEQYF
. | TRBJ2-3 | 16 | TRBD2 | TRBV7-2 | TGTGCCAGCAGCTTAATGGCGGGAGGTCTCACAGATACGCAGTATTTT | CASSLMAGGLTDTQYF
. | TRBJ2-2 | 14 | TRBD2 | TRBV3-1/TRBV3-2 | TGTGCCAGCAGCTTAGCGGGGGGGACCGGGGAGCTGTTTTTT | CASSLAGGTGELFF
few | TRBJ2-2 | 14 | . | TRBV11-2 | TGTGCCAGCAGCTTAGCGGAGGGCTTGGCAGGGCTGTTTTTT | CASSLAEGLAGLFF
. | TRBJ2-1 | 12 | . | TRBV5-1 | TGCGCCAGCAGCTGGGACGGGGGTGAGCAGTTCTTC | CASSWDGGEQFF
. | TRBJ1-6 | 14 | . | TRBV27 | TGTGCCAGCAGTACCGGGACAAAGAATTCACCCCTCCACTTT | CASSTGTKNSPLHF
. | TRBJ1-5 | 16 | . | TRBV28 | TGTGCCAGCAGCCCCAAGGGCGGGGCTAGCAATCAGCCCCAGCATTTT | CASSPKGGASNQPQHF
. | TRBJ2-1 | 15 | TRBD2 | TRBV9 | TGTGCCAGCAGCCCCGGACTAGCGGGAGTAAATGAGCAGTTCTTC | CASSPGLAGVNEQFF
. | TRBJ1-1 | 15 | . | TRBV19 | TGTGCCAGTAGTATCGAGGTCAGGGGAAACACTGAAGCTTTCTTT | CASSIEVRGNTEAFF